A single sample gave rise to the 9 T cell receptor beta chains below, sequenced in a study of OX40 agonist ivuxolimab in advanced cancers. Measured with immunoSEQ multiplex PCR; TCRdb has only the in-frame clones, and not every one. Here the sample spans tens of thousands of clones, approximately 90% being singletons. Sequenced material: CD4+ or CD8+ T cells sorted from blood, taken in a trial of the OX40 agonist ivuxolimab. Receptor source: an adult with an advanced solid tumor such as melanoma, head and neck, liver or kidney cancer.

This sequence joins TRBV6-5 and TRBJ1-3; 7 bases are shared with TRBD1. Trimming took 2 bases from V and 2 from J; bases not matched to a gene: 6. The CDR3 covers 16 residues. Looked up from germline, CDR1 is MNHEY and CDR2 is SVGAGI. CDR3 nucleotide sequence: TGTGCCAGCAGTTACGTAGGGACAGCCCCTGGAAACACCATATATTTT. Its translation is CASSYVGTAPGNTIYF.

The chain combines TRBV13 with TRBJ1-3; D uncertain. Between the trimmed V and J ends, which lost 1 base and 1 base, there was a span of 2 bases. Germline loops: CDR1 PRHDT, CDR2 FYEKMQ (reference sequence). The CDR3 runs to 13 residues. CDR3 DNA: TGTGCCAGCAGCTTAGAGTCTGGAAACACCATATATTTT. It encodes CASSLESGNTIYF.

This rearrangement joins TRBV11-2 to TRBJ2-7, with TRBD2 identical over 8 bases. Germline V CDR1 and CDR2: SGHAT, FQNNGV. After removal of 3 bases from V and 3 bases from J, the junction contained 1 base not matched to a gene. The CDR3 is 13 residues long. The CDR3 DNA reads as TGTGCCAGCAGCTTTAGCGGGATCTACGAGCAGTACTTC. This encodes CASSFSGIYEQYF.

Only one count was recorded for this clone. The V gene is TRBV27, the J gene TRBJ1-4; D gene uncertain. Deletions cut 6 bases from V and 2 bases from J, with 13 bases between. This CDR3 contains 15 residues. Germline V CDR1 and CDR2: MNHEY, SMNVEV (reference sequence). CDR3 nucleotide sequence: TGTGCCAGCAGCTGGGGAAGAGGCACTAATGAAAAACTGTTTTTT. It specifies CASSWGRGTNEKLFF.

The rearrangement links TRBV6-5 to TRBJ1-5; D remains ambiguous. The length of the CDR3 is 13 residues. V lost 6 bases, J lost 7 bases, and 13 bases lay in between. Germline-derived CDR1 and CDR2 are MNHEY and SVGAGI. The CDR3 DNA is TGTGCCAGCAGCAAGGGATTGAACCAGCCCCAGCATTTT. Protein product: CASSKGLNQPQHF.

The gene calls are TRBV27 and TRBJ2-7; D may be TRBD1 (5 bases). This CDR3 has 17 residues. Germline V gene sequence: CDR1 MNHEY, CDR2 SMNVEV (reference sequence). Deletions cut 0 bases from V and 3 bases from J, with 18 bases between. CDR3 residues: CASSLSPYTGVRYEQYF. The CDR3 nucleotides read TGTGCCAGCAGTTTATCGCCGTATACAGGCGTGCGCTACGAGCAGTACTTC.

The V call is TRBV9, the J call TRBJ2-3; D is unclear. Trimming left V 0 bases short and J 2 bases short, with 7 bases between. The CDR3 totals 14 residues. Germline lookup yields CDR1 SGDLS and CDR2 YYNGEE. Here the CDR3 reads CASSVEGHTDTQYF. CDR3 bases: TGTGCCAGCAGCGTAGAGGGTCACACAGATACGCAGTATTTT.

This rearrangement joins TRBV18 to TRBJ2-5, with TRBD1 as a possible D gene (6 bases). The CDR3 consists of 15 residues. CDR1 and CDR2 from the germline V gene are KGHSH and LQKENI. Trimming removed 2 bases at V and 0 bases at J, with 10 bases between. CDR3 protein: CASSPYRDNQETQYF. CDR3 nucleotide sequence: TGTGCCAGCTCACCATACCGGGACAACCAAGAGACCCAGTACTTC.

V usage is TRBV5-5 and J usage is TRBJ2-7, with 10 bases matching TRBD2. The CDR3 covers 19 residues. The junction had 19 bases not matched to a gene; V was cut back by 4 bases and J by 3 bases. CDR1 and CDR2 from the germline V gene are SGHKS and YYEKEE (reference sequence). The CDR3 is CASSHLNTPGTSEIYEQYF. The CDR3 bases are TGTGCCAGCAGCCACCTAAACACGCCGGGGACTAGCGAGATCTACGAGCAGTACTTC.